A selection of T cell receptor beta chains follows, all from one sample in a study of preoperative IRX-2 immunotherapy in early breast cancer. Assay used: immunoSEQ multiplex PCR; TCRdb lists only in-frame clones, some missing. This table holds some 59,000 clones, roughly 95% found once. Sampling was conducted from a patient treated with IRX-2 immunotherapy. These receptors all stem from a human donor with breast cancer. Each CDR3 is given with its conserved first and last residue. Fields, in order: J gene, V gene, clone size, CDR3 protein. The listing skips clone size in some rows; elsewhere it reads once, few, many or a size class.

j_call: TRBJ1-5; v_call: TRBV19; clone_size: -; cdr3_aa: CASRTGGDNQPQHF
j_call: TRBJ1-1; v_call: TRBV5-4; clone_size: -; cdr3_aa: CASSLVVRGNTEAFF
j_call: TRBJ2-7; v_call: TRBV19; clone_size: -; cdr3_aa: CASSVPGGLREQYF
j_call: TRBJ2-1; v_call: TRBV28; clone_size: -; cdr3_aa: CASSFREFF
j_call: TRBJ1-2; v_call: TRBV19; clone_size: -; cdr3_aa: CASSPRQGGNYGYTF
j_call: TRBJ2-7; v_call: TRBV30; clone_size: -; cdr3_aa: CAWRKAQGRYEQYF
j_call: TRBJ2-1; v_call: TRBV13; clone_size: once; cdr3_aa: CASSLPGAREPLGGNEQFF
j_call: TRBJ2-2; v_call: TRBV19; clone_size: -; cdr3_aa: CATGLAGGSNTGELFF
j_call: TRBJ2-5; v_call: TRBV9; clone_size: -; cdr3_aa: CASSTSVTGQETQYF
j_call: TRBJ1-3; v_call: TRBV18; clone_size: -; cdr3_aa: CASSPREQGVAGNTIYF
j_call: TRBJ1-2; v_call: TRBV7-2; clone_size: -; cdr3_aa: CASSLTGDYGYTF
j_call: TRBJ1-5; v_call: TRBV12-5; clone_size: -; cdr3_aa: CASGVGGQPQHF
j_call: TRBJ2-5; v_call: TRBV5-4; clone_size: -; cdr3_aa: CASSLEDQETQYF
j_call: TRBJ2-1; v_call: TRBV6-5; clone_size: -; cdr3_aa: CASSPTNGNEQFF
j_call: TRBJ2-2; v_call: TRBV15; clone_size: -; cdr3_aa: CATSREGTGELFF
j_call: TRBJ1-6; v_call: TRBV28; clone_size: few; cdr3_aa: CASSLWQGNSPLHF
j_call: TRBJ1-1; v_call: TRBV19; clone_size: -; cdr3_aa: CASSIGGGTANMNTEAFF
j_call: TRBJ1-1; v_call: TRBV7-2; clone_size: -; cdr3_aa: CASSRGGQGEVNTEAFF
j_call: TRBJ1-3; v_call: TRBV7-2; clone_size: -; cdr3_aa: CASSVRRNSGNTIYF
j_call: TRBJ1-2; v_call: TRBV7-9; clone_size: once; cdr3_aa: CASSLNKGANYGYTF